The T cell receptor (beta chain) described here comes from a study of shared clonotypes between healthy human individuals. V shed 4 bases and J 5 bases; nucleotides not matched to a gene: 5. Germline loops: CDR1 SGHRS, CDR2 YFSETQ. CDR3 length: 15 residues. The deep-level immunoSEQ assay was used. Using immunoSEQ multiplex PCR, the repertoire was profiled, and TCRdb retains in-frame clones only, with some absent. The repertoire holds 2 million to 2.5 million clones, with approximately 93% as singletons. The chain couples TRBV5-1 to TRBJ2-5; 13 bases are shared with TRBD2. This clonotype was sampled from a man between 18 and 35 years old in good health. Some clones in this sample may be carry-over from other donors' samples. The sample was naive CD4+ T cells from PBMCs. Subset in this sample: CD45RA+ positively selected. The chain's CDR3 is CASSMGLAGPETQYF. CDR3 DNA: TGCGCCAGCAGCATGGGACTAGCGGGACCCGAGACCCAGTACTTC.